These 16 T cell receptor beta chains were all obtained from the same sample, sequenced in a study of cytomegalovirus exposure and HLA in healthy donors. With 60 Vbeta and 13 Jbeta primers, the PCR was carried out. Assay used: immunoSEQ multiplex PCR; TCRdb lists only in-frame clones, some missing. The repertoire holds about 160,000 clones, with around 80% as singletons. Specimen: PBMCs. These receptors all stem from a male donor in good health and CMV-seropositive.

The chain couples TRBV6-1 to TRBJ2-2; TRBD1 matches at 7 bases. J was trimmed by 3 bases and V by 4 bases; bases with no gene match: 5. CDR1 MNHNS and CDR2 SASEGT come from the germline V gene. The CDR3 is 15 residues long. The CDR3 bases are TGTGCCAGCAGTGGACAGGGATTCGACACCGGGGAGCTGTTTTTT. This codes for CASSGQGFDTGELFF.

V and J are TRBV9 and TRBJ2-2, with 10 bases fitting TRBD1. Germline V gene sequence: CDR1 SGDLS, CDR2 YYNGEE. The J segment lost 0 bases and the V segment lost 0 bases, leaving 14 bases of the junction unmatched. The CDR3 runs to 21 residues. DNA of the CDR3: TGTGCCAGCAGCGTAGAGGGTGTTCGGGACAGGGGTTTTTCGAACACCGGGGAGCTGTTTTTT. It codes for CASSVEGVRDRGFSNTGELFF.

CDR3 nucleotides: TGTGCCAGCAACCGGGACAGCCGGTTCCCCTACGAGCAGTACTTC. Translated: CASNRDSRFPYEQYF. The chain combines TRBV7-2 with TRBJ2-7; 7 bases map to TRBD1. The CDR3 loop spans 15 amino acids. V was pared by 7 bases and J by 2 bases, with 11 bases of the junction left unmatched. CDR1 and CDR2 (germline): SGHTA, FQGNSA.

This clone was counted a few times. The chain carries TRBV7-2 and TRBJ2-1; TRBD2 matches 7 bases. This CDR3 region has 14 residues. Germline lookup yields CDR1 SGHTA and CDR2 FQGNSA. The V and J ends lost 1 base and 7 bases, in that order; junction bases with no gene match: 4. The DNA of the CDR3 is TGTGCCAGCAGCTTAGGGCGGGAGAGAAATGAGCAGTTCTTC. Residues: CASSLGRERNEQFF.

This clone was seen more than once but under ten times. This sequence joins TRBV28 and TRBJ2-7, with 7 bases aligning to TRBD1. In germline, CDR1 is MDHEN, CDR2 SYDVKM. The CDR3 covers 18 residues. Germline trimming cut 4 bases from V and 1 base from J; bases unmatched to any gene: 16. The CDR3 coding sequence is TGTGCCAGCAGTTCAATCGGTAGTTGGGACAGTATATCCTACGAGCAGTACTTC. Translating it yields CASSSIGSWDSISYEQYF.

The chain carries TRBV6-1 and TRBJ2-1; 8 bases map to TRBD2. The V segment lost 2 bases and the J segment 5 bases; nucleotides outside the gene matches: 5. The CDR3 is 15 residues long. Germline values: CDR1 MNHNS, CDR2 SASEGT. CDR3 nucleotide sequence: TGTGCCAGCAGTGAATTGGCGGGAGGAGACAATGAGCAGTTCTTC. Translated, it gives CASSELAGGDNEQFF.

The chain combines TRBV11-2 with TRBJ1-4; D perhaps matches TRBD1 (6 bases). The V end lost 5 bases, the J end lost 1 base, and 11 bases lay between the germline ends. CDR3 length equals 15 residues. Looked up from germline, CDR1 is SGHAT and CDR2 is FQNNGV. CDR3 DNA: TGTGCCAGCAGCACCAAGACAGGAACTAATGAAAAACTGTTTTTT. Translation gives CASSTKTGTNEKLFF.

The chain links TRBV6-5 to TRBJ2-2, with 12 nucleotides matching TRBD2. Germline V lookup: CDR1 MNHEY, CDR2 SVGAGI. V was clipped by 6 bases and J by 3 bases; unmatched bases: 2. The CDR3 is made up of 15 amino acids. The CDR3 bases are TGTGCCAGCAGCAGACTAGCGGGAGACACCGGGGAGCTGTTTTTT. Translated: CASSRLAGDTGELFF.

V gene TRBV15 combines with J gene TRBJ1-1; 10 bases match TRBD1. With V trimmed by 6 bases and J by 3 bases, 4 bases remained unmatched. The CDR3 runs 14 residues. Germline assignment: CDR1 LNHNV and CDR2 YYDKDF (reference sequence). The CDR3 region is CATRTGQGDTEAFF. The CDR3, as DNA: TGTGCCACCAGGACCGGACAGGGGGACACTGAAGCTTTCTTT.

J is TRBJ1-5 and V is TRBV7-9; unclear D gene. Trimming took 2 bases from V and 7 from J, leaving 18 bases between them. This CDR3 is 16 amino acids long. CDR1 and CDR2 from the germline V gene are SEHNR and FQNEAQ (reference sequence). CDR3 region: CASSLSIGSGLQPQHF. CDR3 nucleotide sequence: TGTGCCAGCAGCTTAAGCATAGGGAGCGGTCTCCAGCCCCAGCATTTT.

This chain uses TRBV30 with TRBJ1-4; D is unresolved. Germline-derived CDR1 and CDR2 are GTSNPN and SVGIG (reference sequence). Deletions cut 0 bases from V and 13 bases from J, with 12 bases between. This CDR3 is 12 amino acids long. The CDR3 bases are TGTGCCTGGAGTGTACTTAGCTCGGTACTGTTTTTT. It codes for CAWSVLSSVLFF.

V and J are TRBV7-2 and TRBJ1-2; D not resolved. The CDR3 is 12 residues long. Trimming pared 5 bases from V and 7 bases from J, leaving 11 bases between. The germline gives CDR1 SGHTA, CDR2 FQGNSA. The CDR3 coding sequence is TGTGCCAGCAGCCCCCGGAGCGCTGGCTACACCTTC. It yields the protein CASSPRSAGYTF.

The CDR3 bases are TGCGCCAGCAGCCTGGAGGGCCTAGCGGGCACAGATACGCAGTATTTT. Amino acid sequence: CASSLEGLAGTDTQYF. This chain connects TRBV4-3 to TRBJ2-3; TRBD2 agrees at 7 bases. This CDR3 has 16 amino acids. V gave up 4 bases and J gave up 1 base; unmatched junction bases: 8. Per the germline V gene, CDR1 is LGHNA and CDR2 is YSLEER.

The V gene is TRBV6-5, the J gene TRBJ2-1; D may be TRBD2 (6 bases). The ends were cut back, 6 bases at V and 7 bases at J, with 19 bases in the middle. The CDR3 is 15 amino acids. The germline V gene encodes CDR1 MNHEY and CDR2 SVGAGI. CDR3 sequence reads: CASSSEPGVWNEQFF. The CDR3 nucleotides are TGTGCCAGCAGCTCCGAGCCGGGAGTGTGGAATGAGCAGTTCTTC.

V and J are TRBV27 and TRBJ1-2; no clear D gene. V gave up 6 bases and J gave up 5 bases, with 16 bases separating them. The germline CDR1 and CDR2 sequences are MNHEY and SMNVEV (reference sequence). CDR3 length equals 14 residues. CDR3 coding DNA: TGTGCCAGCAGCACCGGGATCCCTTTGTATGGCTACACCTTC. Translation gives CASSTGIPLYGYTF.

This clone was picked up a small number of times. This chain joins TRBV10-2 and TRBJ2-1; D is undetermined. CDR3 length: 13 residues. The germline CDR1 and CDR2 sequences are WSHSY and SAAADI. Trimming took off 6 bases at V and 9 bases at J, with 15 bases between the two ends. In nucleotides, the CDR3 is TGCGCCAGCAGCAGGCGTAGGTTGATTGAGCAGTTCTTC. Its translation is CASSRRRLIEQFF.